Below, one TCR beta chain is given with its context. The data belong to a study of blood T cell repertoires in COVID-19. Turning to the study itself: Nucleic acid was either cDNA or gDNA, and it came from T cells, B-cell-depleted T cells, or PBMCs.

Trimming pared 3 bases from V and 1 base from J, leaving 6 bases between. From germline, CDR1 is WSHSY and CDR2 SAAADI. This CDR3 is built from 13 residues. Seattle patient enrollment occurred during active infection, with longitudinal follow-up thereafter. Under the authors' procedure: The assay estimated nucleated cells by amplifying reference gene primers. Sequencing was performed with immunoSEQ multiplex PCR; in TCRdb, only in-frame clones are kept and a portion is missing. D and trimming were read from the DNA, whereas the V and J calls and clone size are those reported in that table. The sample holds hundreds of thousands of clones, about 91% seen once.

The chain joins TRBV10-2 to TRBJ1-2; D uncertain. The sequence was collected from a woman in her twenties or thirties with COVID-19, enrolled during active disease. The sample taken for sequencing was peripheral blood. CDR3 sequence: CASSERVNYGYTF. The CDR3 DNA is TGCGCCAGCAGTGAACGGGTTAACTATGGCTACACCTTC.